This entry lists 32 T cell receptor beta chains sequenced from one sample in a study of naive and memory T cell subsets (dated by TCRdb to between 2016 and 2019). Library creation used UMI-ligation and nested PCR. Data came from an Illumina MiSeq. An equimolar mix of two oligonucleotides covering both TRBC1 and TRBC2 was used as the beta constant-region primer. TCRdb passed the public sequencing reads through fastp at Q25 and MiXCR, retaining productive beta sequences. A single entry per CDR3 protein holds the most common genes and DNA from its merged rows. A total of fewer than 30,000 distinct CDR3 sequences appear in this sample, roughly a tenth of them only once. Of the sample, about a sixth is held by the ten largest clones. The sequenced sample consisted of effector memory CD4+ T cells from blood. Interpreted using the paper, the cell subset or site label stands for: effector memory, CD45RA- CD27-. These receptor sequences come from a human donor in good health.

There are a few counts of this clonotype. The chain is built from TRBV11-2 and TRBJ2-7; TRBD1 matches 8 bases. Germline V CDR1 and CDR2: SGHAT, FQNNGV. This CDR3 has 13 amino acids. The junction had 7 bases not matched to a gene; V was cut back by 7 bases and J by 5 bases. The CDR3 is CASMSTGGNEQYF. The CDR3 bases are TGTGCCAGCATGAGTACAGGGGGTAACGAGCAGTACTTC. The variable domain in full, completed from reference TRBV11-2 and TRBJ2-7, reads EAGVAQSPRYKIIEKRQSVAFWCNPISGHATLYWYQQILGQGPKLLIQFQNNGVVDDSQLPKDRFSAERLKGVDSTLKIQPAKLEDSAVYLCASMSTGGNEQYFGPGTRLTVT.

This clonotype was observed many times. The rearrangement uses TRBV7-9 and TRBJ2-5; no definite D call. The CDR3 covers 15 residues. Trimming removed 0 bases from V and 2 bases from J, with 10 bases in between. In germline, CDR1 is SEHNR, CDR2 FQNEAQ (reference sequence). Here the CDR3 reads CASSLARRQQETQYF. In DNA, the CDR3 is TGTGCCAGCAGCTTAGCCCGCAGGCAGCAAGAGACCCAGTACTTC.

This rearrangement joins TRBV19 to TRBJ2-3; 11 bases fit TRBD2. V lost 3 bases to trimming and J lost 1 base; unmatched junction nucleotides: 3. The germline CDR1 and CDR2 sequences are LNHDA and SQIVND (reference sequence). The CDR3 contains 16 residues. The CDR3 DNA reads TGTGCCAGTAGTATGTCACTAGCGGGGGGCACAGATACGCAGTATTTT. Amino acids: CASSMSLAGGTDTQYF.

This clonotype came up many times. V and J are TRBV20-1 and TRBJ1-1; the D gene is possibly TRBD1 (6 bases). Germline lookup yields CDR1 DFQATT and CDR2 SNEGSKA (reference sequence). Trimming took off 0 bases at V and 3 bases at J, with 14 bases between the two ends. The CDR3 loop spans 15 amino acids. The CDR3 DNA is TGCAGTGCTAGAGATGGGGGGGGCTTGCACACTGAAGCTTTCTTT. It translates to CSARDGGGLHTEAFF.

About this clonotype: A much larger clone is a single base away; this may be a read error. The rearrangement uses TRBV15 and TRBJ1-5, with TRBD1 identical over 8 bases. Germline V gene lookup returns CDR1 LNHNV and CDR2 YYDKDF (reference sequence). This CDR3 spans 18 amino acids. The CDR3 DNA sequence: TGTGCCACCAGCAGGGACGGATACCGGGACAGGATCAATCAGCACCAGCATTTT. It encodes CATSRDGYRDRINQHQHF.

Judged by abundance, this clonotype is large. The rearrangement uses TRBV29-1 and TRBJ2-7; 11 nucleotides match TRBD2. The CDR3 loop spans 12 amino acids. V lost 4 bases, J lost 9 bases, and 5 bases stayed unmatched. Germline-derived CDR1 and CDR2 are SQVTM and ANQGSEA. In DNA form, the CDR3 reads TGCAGCGTTGCGACTAGCGGGACTCCGCAGTACTTC. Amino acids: CSVATSGTPQYF.

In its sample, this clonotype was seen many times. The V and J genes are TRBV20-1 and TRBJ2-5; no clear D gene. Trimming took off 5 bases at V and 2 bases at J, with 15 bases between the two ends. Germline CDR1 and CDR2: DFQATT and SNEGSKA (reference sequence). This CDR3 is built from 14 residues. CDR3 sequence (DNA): TGCAGTGCTGTCCCGAGGACGGATCAAGAGACCCAGTACTTC. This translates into CSAVPRTDQETQYF.

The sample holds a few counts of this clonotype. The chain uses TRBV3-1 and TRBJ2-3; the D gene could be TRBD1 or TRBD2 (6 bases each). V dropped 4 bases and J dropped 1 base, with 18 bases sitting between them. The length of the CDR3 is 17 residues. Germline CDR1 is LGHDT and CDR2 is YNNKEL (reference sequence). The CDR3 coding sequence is TGTGCCAGCAGCCCCCCCTGGGGGCGGGGTCGCACAGATACGCAGTATTTT. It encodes CASSPPWGRGRTDTQYF.

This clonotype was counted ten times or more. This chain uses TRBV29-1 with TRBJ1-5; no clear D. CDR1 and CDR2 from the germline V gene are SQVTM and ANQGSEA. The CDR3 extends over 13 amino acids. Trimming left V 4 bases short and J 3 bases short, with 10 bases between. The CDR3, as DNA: TGCAGCGTTGCCCTTGCCCTCAATCAGCCCCAGCATTTT. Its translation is CSVALALNQPQHF.

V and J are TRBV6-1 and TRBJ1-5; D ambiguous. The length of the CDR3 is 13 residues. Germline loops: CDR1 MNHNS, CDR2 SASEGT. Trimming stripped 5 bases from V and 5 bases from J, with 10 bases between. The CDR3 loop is CASSPEPDQPQHF. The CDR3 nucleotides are TGTGCCAGCAGTCCTGAACCTGATCAGCCCCAGCATTTT.

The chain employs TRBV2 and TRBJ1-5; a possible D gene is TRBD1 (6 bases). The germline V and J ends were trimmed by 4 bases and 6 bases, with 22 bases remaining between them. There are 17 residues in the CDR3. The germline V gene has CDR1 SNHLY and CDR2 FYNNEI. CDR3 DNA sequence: TGTGCCAGCAGTGGAAGCAGGGGACGCGAAGGAGTTCAGCCCCAGCATTTT. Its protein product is CASSGSRGREGVQPQHF.

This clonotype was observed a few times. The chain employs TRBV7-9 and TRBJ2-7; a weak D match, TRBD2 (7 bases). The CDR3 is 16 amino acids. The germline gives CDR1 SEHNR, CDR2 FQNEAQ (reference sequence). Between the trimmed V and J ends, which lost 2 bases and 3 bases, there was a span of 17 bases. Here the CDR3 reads CASSLFGGQKDYEQYF. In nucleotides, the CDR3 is TGTGCCAGCAGCTTATTCGGGGGGCAAAAGGACTACGAGCAGTACTTC.

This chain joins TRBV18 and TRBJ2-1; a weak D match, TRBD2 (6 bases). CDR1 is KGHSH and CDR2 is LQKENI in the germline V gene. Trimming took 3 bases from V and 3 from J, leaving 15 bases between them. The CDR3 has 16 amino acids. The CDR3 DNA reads TGTGCCAGCTCACCGGAACGCCTGGGAGGCTACAATGAGCAGTTCTTC. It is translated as CASSPERLGGYNEQFF.

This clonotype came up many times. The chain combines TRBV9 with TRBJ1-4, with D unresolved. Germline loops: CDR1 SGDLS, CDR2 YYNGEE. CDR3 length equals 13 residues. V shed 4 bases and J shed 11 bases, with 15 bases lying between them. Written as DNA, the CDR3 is TGTGCCAGCAGCTTTCGAACCGGGCAGAAACTGTTTTTT. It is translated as CASSFRTGQKLFF.

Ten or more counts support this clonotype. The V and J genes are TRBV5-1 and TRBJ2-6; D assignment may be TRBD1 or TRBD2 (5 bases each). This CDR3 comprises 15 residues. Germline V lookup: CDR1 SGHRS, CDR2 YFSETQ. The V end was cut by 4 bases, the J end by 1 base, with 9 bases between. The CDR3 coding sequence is TGCGCCAGCAGCAGGGGAGCGTCTGGGGCCAACGTCCTGACTTTC. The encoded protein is CASSRGASGANVLTF.

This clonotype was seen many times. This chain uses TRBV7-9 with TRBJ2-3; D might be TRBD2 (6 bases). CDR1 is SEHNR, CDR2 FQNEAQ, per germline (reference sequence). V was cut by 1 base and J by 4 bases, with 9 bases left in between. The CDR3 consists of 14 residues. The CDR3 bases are TGTGCCAGCAGCTTAGGAGCGGGCCCAGATACGCAGTATTTT. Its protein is CASSLGAGPDTQYF.

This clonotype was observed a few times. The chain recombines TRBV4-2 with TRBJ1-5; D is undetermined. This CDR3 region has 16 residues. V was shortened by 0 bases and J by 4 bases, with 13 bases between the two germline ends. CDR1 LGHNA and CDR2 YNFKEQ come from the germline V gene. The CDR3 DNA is TGTGCCAGCAGCCAAGATCTTGCCAGCAGAAATCAGCCCCAGCATTTT. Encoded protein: CASSQDLASRNQPQHF.

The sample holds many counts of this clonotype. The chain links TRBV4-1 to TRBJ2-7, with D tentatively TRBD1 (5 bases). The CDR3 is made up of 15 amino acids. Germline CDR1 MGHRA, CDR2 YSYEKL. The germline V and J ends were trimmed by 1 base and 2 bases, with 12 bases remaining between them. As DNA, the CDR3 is TGCGCCAGCAGCCAAGGTCCAGGGCTGACCTACGAGCAGTACTTC. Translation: CASSQGPGLTYEQYF.

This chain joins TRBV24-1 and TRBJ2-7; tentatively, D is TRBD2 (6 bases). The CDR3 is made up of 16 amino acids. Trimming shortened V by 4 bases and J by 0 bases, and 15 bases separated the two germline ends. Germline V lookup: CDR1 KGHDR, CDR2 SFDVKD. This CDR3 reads CATSDPGGRSSYEQYF. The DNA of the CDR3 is TGTGCCACCAGTGACCCAGGAGGGAGGAGCTCCTACGAGCAGTACTTC.

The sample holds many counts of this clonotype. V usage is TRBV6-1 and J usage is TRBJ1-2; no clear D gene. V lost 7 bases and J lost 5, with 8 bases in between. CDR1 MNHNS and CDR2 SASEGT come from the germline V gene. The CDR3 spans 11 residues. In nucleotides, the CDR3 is TGTGCCAGCACGTGGGGTTATGGCTACACCTTC. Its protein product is CASTWGYGYTF.

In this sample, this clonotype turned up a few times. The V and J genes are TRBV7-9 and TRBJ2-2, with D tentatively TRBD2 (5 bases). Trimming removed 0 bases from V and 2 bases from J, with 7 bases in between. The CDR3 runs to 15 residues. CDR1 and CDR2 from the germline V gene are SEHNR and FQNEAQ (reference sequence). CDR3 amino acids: CASSLARTNTGELFF. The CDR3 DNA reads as TGTGCCAGCAGCTTAGCACGGACTAACACCGGGGAGCTGTTTTTT.

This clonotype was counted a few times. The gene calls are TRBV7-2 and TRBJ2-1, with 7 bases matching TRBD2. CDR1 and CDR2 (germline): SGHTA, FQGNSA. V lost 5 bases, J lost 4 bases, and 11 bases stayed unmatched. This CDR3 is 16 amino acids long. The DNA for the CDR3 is TGTGCCAGCAGCCCCCGTGGGACTACGGTATACAATGAGCAGTTCTTC. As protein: CASSPRGTTVYNEQFF.

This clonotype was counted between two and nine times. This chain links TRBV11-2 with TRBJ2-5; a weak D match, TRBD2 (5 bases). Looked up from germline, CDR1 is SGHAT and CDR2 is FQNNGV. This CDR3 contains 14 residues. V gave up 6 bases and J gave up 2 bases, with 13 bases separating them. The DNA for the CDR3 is TGTGCCAGCAGTCGTGGACTCCTACAAGAGACCCAGTACTTC. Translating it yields CASSRGLLQETQYF.

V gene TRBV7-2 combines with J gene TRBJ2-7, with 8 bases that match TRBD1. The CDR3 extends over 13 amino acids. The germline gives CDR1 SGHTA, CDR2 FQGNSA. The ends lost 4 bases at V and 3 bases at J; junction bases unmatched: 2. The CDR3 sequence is CASSYDRGYEQYF. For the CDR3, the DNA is TGTGCCAGCAGCTATGACAGGGGCTACGAGCAGTACTTC. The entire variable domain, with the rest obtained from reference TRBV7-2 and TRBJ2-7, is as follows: GAGVSQSPSNKVTEKGKDVELRCDPISGHTALYWYRQSLGQGLEFLIYFQGNSAPDKSGLPSDRFSAERTGGSVSTLTIQRTQQEDSAVYLCASSYDRGYEQYFGPGTRLTVT.

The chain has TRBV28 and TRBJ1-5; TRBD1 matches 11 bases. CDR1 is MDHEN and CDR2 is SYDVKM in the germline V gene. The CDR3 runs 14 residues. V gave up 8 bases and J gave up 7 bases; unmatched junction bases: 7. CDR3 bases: TGTGCCAGCTGGGGACAGGGGGGAGGCCAGCCCCAGCATTTT. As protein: CASWGQGGGQPQHF.

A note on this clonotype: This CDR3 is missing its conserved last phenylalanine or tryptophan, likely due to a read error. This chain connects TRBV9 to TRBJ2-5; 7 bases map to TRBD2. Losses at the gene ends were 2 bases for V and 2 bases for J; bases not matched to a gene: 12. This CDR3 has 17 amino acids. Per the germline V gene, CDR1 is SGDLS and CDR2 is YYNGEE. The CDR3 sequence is CASSVGGTASSQETQYL. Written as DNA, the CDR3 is TGTGCCAGCAGCGTGGGGGGGACTGCCTCCTCACAAGAGACCCAGTACCTC.

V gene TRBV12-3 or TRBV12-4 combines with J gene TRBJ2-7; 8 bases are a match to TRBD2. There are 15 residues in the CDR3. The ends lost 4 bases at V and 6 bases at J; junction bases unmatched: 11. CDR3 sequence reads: CASSSPVAGKVEQYF. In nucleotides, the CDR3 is TGTGCCAGCAGTTCTCCTGTAGCGGGAAAGGTCGAGCAGTACTTC.

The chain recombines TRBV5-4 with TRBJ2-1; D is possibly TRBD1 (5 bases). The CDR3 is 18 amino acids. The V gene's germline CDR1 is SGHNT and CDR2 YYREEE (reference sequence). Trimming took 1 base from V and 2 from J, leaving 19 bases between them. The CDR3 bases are TGTGCCAGCAGCTTGTCCATCCGGACATTTCGAACCTACAATGAGCAGTTCTTC. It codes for CASSLSIRTFRTYNEQFF.

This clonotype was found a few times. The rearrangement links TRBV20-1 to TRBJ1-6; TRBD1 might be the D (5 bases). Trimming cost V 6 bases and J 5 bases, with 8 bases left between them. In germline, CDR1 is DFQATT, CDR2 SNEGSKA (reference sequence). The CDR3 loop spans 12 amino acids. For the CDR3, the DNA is TGCAGTGCATACAGGAATAATTCACCCCTCCACTTT. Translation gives CSAYRNNSPLHF.

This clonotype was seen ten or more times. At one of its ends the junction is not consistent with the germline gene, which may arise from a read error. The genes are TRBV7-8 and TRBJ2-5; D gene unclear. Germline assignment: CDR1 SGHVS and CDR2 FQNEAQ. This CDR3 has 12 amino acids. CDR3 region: CASSLIQGTQYF. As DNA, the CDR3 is TGTGCCAGCAGCTTAATTCAAGGGACCCAGTACTTC.

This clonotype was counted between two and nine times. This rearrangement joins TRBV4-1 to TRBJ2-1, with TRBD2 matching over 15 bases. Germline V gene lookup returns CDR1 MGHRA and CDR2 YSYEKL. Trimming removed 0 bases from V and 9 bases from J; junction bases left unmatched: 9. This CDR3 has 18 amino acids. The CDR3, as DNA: TGCGCCAGCAGCCAAGATTCGACAGGACTAGCGGGGGGGGGTGAGCAGTTCTTC. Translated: CASSQDSTGLAGGGEQFF.

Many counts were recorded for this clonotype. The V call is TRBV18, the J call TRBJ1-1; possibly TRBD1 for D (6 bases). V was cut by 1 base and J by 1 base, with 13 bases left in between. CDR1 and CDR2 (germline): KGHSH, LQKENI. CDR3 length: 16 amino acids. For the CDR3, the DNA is TGTGCCAGCTCACCACGAACAGGGAGTTGGAACACTGAAGCTTTCTTT. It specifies CASSPRTGSWNTEAFF.